The clone carrying this T cell receptor beta chain has ten or more counts. Its target is not known. These data originate in a study of T cell repertoires in cytomegalovirus infection. General study results and limits: Ex vivo, HLA-C-restricted CMV-specific TCR beta clonotypes prevailed over the rest of the response.

TCRdb called the reads again in MiXCR, with one record for every CDR3 protein. The top ten hold around 9.6% of the sample, which has around 450,000 distinct CDR3 sequences, approximately 11% seen once. Source material: PBMCs. This clonotype was obtained from a human donor in good health (CMV status not recorded). Some clones in this sample may be carry-over from other donors' samples.

The CDR3 DNA reads as TGTGCCAGCAGGAGAGCGGGGGCCAGGGAGCTGTTTTTT. Translated, it gives CASRRAGARELFF. V and J are TRBV12-3 or TRBV12-4 and TRBJ2-2; TRBD2 aligns across 8 bases. This CDR3 is built from 13 residues. V was pared by 6 bases and J by 9 bases, with 6 bases of the junction left unmatched.